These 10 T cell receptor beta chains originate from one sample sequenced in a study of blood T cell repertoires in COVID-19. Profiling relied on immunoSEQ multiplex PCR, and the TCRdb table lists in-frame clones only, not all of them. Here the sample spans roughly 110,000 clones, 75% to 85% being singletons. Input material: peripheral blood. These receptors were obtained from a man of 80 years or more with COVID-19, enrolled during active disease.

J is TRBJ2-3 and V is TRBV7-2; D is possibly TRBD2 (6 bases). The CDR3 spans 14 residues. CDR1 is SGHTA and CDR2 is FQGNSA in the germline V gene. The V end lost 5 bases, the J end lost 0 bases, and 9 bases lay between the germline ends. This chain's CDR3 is CASSRTKSTDTQYF. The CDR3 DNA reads TGTGCCAGCAGCCGGACTAAGAGCACAGATACGCAGTATTTT. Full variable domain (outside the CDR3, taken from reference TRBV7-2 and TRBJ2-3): GAGVSQSPSNKVTEKGKDVELRCDPISGHTALYWYRQSLGQGLEFLIYFQGNSAPDKSGLPSDRFSAERTGGSVSTLTIQRTQQEDSAVYLCASSRTKSTDTQYFGPGTRLTVL.

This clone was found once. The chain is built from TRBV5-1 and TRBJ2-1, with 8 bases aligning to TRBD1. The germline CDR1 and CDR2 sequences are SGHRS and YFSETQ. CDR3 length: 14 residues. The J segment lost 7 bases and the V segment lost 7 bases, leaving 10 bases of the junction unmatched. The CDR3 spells CASANAQGANEQFF. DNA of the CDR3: TGCGCCAGCGCCAACGCCCAGGGGGCAAATGAGCAGTTCTTC.

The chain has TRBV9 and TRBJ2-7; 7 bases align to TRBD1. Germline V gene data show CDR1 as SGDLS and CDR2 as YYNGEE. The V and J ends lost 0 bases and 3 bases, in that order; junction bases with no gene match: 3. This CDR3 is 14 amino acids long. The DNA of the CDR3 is TGTGCCAGCAGCGTAGGGAACAGGGGCTACGAGCAGTACTTC. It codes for CASSVGNRGYEQYF.

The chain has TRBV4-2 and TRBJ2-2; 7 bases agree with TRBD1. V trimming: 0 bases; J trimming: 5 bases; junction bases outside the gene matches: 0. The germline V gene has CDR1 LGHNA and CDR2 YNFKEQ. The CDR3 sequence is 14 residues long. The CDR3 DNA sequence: TGTGCCAGCAGCCAAGAGACAGGGACCGGGGAGCTGTTTTTT. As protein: CASSQETGTGELFF.

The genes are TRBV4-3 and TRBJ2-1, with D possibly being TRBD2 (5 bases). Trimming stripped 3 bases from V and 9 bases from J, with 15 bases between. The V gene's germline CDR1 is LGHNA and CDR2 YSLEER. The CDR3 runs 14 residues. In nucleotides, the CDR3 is TGCGCCAGCAGCCAGGATGGGAGTGAGCGTGAGCAGTTCTTC. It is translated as CASSQDGSEREQFF.

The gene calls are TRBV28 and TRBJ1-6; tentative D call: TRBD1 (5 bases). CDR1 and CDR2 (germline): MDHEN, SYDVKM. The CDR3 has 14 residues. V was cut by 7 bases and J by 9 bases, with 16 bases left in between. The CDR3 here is CASKAGQGRSPLHF. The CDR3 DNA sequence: TGTGCCAGCAAGGCCGGCCAGGGTCGTTCACCCCTCCACTTT.

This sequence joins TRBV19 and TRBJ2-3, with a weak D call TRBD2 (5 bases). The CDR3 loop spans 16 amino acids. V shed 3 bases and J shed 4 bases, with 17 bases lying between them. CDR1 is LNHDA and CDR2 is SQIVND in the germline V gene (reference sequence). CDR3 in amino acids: CASSIRFRESSDTQYF. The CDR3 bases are TGTGCCAGTAGTATCCGGTTCCGGGAAAGCTCAGATACGCAGTATTTT.

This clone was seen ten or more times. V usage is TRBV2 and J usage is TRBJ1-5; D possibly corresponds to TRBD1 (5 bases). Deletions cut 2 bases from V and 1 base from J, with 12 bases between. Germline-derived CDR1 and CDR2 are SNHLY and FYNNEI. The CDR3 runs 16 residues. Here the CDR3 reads CASSESAGSSNQPQHF. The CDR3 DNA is TGTGCCAGCAGTGAATCGGCAGGGTCAAGCAATCAGCCCCAGCATTTT.

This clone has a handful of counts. DNA for the CDR3: TGTGCCAGCTCCCGAGTAGCGGGAGTGGTAGGGGAGCAGTTCTTC. It is translated as CASSRVAGVVGEQFF. This chain connects TRBV6-4 to TRBJ2-1; 9 bases match TRBD2. With 8 bases clipped from V and 10 bases from J, the junction kept 15 bases outside the gene matches. The CDR3 consists of 15 residues. Germline CDR1 is MRHNA and CDR2 is SNTAGT.

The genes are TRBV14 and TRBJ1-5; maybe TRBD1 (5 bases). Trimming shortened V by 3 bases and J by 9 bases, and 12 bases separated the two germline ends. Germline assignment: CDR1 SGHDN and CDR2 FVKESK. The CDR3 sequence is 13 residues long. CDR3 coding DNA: TGTGCCAGCAGCCAGGGTGACAGCACGCCCCAGCATTTT. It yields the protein CASSQGDSTPQHF.